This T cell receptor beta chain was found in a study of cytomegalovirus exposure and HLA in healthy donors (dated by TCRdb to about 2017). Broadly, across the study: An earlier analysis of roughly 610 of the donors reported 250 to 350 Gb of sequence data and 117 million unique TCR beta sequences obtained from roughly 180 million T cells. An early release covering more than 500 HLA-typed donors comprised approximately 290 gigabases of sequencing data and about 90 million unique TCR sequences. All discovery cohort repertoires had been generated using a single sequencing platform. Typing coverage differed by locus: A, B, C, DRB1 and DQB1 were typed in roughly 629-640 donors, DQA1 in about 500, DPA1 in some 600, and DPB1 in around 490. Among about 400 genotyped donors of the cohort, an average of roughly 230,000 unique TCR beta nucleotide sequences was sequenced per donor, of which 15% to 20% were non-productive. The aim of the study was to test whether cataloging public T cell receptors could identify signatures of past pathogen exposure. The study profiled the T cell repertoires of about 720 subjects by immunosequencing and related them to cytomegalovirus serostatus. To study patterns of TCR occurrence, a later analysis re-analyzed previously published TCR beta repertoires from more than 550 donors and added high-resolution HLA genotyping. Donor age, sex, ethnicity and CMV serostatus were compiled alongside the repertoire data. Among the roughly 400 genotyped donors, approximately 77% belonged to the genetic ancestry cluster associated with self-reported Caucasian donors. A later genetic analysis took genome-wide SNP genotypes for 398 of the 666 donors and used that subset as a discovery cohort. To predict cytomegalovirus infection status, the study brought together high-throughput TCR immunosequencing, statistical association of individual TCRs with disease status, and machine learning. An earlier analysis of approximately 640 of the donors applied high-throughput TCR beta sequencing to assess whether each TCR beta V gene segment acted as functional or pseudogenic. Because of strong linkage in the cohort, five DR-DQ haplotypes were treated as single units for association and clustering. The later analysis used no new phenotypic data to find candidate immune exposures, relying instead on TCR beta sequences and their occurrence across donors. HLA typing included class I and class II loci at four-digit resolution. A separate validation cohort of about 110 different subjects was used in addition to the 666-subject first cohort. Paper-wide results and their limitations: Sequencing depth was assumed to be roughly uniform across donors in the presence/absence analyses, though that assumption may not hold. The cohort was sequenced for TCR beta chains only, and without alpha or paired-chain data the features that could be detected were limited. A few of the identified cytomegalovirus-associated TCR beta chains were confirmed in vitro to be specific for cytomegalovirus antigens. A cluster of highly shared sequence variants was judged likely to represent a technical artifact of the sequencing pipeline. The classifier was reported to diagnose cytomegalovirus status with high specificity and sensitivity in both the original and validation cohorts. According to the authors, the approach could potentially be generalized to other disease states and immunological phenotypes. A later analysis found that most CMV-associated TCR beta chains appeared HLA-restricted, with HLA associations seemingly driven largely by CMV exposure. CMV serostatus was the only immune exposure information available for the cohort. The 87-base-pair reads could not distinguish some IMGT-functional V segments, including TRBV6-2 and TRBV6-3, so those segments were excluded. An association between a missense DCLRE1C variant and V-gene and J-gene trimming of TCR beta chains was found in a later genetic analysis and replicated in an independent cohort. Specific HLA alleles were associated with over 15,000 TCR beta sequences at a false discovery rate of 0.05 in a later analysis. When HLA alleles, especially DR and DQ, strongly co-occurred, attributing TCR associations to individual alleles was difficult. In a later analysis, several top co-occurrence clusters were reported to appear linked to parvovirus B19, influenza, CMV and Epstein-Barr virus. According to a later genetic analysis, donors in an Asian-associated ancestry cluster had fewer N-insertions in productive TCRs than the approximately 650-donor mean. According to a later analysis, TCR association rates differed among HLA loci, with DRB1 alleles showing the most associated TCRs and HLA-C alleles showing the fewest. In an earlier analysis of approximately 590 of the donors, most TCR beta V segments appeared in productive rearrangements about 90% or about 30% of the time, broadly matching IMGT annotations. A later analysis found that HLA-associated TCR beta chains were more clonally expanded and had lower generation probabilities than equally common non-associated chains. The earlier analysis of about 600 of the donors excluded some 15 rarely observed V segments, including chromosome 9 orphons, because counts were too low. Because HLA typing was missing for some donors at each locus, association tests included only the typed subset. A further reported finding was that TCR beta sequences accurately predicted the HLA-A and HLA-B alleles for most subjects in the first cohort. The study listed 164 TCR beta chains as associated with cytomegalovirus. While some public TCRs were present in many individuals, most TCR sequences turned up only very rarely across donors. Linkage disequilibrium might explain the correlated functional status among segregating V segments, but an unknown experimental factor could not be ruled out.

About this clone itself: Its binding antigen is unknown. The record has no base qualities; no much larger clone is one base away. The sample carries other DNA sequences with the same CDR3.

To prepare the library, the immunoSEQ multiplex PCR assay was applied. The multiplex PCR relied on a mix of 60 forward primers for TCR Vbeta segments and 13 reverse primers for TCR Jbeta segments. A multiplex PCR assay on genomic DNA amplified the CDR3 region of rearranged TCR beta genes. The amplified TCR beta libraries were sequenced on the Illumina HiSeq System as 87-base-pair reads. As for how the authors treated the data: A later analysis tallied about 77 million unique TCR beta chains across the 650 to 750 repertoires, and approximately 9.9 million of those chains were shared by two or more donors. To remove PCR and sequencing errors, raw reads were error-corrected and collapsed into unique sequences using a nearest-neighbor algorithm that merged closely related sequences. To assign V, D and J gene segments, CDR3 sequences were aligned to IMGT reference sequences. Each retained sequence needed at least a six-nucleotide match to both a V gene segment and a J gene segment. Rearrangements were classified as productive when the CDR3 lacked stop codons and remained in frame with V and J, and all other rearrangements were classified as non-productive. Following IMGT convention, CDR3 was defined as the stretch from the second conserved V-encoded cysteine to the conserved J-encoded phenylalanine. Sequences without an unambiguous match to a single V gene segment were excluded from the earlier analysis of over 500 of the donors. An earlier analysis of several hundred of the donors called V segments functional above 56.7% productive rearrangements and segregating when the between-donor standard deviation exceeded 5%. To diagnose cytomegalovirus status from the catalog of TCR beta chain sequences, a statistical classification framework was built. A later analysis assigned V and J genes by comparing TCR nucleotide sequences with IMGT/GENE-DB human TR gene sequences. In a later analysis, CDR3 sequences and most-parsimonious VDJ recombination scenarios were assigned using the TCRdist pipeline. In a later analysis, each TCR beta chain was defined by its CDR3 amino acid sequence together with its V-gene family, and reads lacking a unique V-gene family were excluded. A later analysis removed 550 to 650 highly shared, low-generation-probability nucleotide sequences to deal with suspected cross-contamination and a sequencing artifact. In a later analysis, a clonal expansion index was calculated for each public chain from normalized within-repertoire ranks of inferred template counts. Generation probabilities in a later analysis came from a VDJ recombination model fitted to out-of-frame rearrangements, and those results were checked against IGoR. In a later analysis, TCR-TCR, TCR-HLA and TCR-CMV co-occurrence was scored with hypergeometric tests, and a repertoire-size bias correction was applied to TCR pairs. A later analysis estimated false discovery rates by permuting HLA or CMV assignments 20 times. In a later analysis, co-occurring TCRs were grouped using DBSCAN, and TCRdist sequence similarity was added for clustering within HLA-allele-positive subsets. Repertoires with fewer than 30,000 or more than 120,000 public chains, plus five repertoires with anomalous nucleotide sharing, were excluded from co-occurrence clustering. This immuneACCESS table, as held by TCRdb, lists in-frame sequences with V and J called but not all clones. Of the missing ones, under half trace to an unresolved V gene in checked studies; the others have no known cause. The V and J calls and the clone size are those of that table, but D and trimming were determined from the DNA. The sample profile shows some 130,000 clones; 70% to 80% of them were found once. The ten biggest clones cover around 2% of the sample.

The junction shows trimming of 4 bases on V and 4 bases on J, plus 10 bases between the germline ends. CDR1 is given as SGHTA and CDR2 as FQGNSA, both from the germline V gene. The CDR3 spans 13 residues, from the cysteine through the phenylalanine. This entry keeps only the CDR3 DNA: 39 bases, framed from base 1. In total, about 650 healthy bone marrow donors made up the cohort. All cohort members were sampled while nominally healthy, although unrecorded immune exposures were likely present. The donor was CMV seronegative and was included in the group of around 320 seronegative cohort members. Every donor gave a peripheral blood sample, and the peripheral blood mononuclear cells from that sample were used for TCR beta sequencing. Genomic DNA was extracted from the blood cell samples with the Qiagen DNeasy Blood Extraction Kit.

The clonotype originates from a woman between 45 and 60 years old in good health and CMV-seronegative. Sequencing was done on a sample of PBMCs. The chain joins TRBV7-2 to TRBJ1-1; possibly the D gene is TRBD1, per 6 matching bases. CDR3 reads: CASSSQGGTEAFF. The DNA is TGTGCCAGCAGCTCCCAAGGGGGCACTGAAGCTTTCTTT.